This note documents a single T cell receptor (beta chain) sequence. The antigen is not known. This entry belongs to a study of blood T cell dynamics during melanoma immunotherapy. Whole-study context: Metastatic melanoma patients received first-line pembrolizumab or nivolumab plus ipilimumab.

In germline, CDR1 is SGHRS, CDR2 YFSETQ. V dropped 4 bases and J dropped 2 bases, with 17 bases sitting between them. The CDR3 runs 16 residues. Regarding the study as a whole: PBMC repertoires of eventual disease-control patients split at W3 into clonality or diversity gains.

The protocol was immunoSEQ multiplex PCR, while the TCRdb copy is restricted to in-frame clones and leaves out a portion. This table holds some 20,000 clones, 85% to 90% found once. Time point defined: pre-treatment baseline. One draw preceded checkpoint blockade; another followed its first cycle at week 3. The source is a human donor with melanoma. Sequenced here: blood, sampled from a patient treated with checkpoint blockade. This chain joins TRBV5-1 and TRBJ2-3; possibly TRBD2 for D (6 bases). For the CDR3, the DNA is TGCGCCAGCAGCCCAAGGTGGGGAGGAGCCACAGATACGCAGTATTTT. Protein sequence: CASSPRWGGATDTQYF.